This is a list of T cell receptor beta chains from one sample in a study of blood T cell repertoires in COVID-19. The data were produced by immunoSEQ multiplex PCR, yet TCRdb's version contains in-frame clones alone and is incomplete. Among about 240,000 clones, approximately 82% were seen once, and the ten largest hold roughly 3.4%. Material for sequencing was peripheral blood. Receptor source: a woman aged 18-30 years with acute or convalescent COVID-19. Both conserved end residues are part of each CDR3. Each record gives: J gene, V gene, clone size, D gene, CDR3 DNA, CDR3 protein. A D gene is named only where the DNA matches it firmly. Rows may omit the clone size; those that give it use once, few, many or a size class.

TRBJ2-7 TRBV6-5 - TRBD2 TGTGCCAGCAGTTACTCGTCAGCGGGAGGGGGTTACGAGCAGTACTTC CASSYSSAGGGYEQYF
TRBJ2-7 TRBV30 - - TGTGCCTTGGAGCCCAGTCGAGGAAGCTACGAGCAGTACTTC CALEPSRGSYEQYF
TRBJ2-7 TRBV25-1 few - TGTGCCAGCAGTGCCCCGACGGAGAGCTCCTACGAGCAGTACTTC CASSAPTESSYEQYF
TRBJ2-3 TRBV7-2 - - TGTGCCGGCGCTCGCGGAACGACCACAGATACGCAGTATTTT CAGARGTTTDTQYF
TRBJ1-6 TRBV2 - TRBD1 TGTGCCAGCACCCGGACAGGGGTCGAGAATTCACCCCTCCACTTT CASTRTGVENSPLHF
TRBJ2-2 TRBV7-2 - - TGTGCCAGCAGCTTAACATCAGGTCTTACCGGGGAGCTGTTTTTT CASSLTSGLTGELFF
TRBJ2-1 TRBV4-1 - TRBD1 TGCGCCAGCAGCCAAGGGACAGGCCTTCAGGGGTTGTTCTTC CASSQGTGLQGLFF
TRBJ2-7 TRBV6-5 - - TGTGCCAGCAGGGGGATAGGGATACAGGGCTACGAGCAGTACTTC CASRGIGIQGYEQYF
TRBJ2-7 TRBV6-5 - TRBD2 TGTGCCAGCAGTTACGCTAGCGGGTTATCCTACGAGCAGTACTTC CASSYASGLSYEQYF
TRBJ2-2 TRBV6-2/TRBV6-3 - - TGTGCCAGCAGTTACTGGGACATCGCCACCGGGGAGCTGTTTTTT CASSYWDIATGELFF
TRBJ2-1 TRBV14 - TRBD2 TGTGCCAGCAGCCAAGACGGGATAGCGGGAGTGAATGAGCAGTTCTTC CASSQDGIAGVNEQFF
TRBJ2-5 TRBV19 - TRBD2 TGTGCCAGTAGTATGAAACTAGCGGGAGGAAGTGAGACCCAGTACTTC CASSMKLAGGSETQYF
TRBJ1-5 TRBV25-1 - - TGTGCCAGCAGTGAACGGTCTGCCAATCAGCCCCAGCATTTT CASSERSANQPQHF
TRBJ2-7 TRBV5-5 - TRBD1 TGTGCCAGCAGCTTGTTACAGGGGAAAAAACCCTACGAGCAGTACTTC CASSLLQGKKPYEQYF
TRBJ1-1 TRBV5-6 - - TGTGCCAGCAGCTCGGCGGGGGAGGGCAACACTGAAGCTTTCTTT CASSSAGEGNTEAFF
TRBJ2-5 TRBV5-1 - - TGCGCCAGCAGCTCGGAGGGATCAGAGACCCAGTACTTC CASSSEGSETQYF
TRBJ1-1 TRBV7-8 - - TGTGCCAGCAGCCGCGACAGAAACACTGAAGCTTTCTTT CASSRDRNTEAFF
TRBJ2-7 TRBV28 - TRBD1 TGTGCCAGCAGTCCCCCGGACAGGGTCTACGAGCAGTACTTC CASSPPDRVYEQYF
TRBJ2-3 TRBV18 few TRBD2 TGTGCCAGCTCATCCGGGACTAGCGGGAGAGATACGCAGTATTTT CASSSGTSGRDTQYF
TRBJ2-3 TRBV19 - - TGTGCCAGTAGTGCACAAGGGGCCACAGATACGCAGTATTTT CASSAQGATDTQYF
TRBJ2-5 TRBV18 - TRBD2 TGTGCCAGCTCACCACCCGGACTAGCGCAACATTTACAAGAGACCCAGTACTTC CASSPPGLAQHLQETQYF
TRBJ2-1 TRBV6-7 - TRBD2 TGTGCCAGCAGTTACGCGACGACTAGCGGGAGGGAGAACTACAATGAGCAGTTCTTC CASSYATTSGRENYNEQFF
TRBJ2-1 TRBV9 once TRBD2 TGTGCCAGCAGCGTAGGACTAGCGGCATACAATGAGCAGTTCTTC CASSVGLAAYNEQFF
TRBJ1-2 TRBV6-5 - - TGTGCCAGCAGTTACCCCAGGGATGGCGAAGACTATGGCTACACCTTC CASSYPRDGEDYGYTF
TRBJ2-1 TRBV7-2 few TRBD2 TGTGCCAGCTGGCCCGGGGGGGGAGGGGACAATGAGCAGTTCTTC CASWPGGGGDNEQFF
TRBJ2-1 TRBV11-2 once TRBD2 TGTGCCAGCAGACCGGGACTAGCGGGTCGGAATGAGCAGTTCTTC CASRPGLAGRNEQFF
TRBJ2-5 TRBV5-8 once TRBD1 TGTGCCAGCAGCTTGGCCGTGGACAGGGGCGAGACCCAGTACTTC CASSLAVDRGETQYF
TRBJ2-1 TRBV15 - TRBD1 TGTGCCACCAGGTGGTCAGGACAGGGCTACAATGAGCAGTTCTTC CATRWSGQGYNEQFF
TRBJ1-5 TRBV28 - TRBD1 TGTGCCAGCAGTTTAGGACAGGGGGGACAGCCCCAGCATTTT CASSLGQGGQPQHF
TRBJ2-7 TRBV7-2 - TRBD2 TGTGCCAGCAGCTTAACCAGCGGGAACGGCGAGCAGTACTTC CASSLTSGNGEQYF
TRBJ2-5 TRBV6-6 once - TGTGCCAGCAGTTACCGACTCGCGGGGGAGACCCAGTACTTC CASSYRLAGETQYF
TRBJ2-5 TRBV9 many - TGTGCCAGCAGCCCGCCGGGATATGGACCGGCGACCCAGTACTTC CASSPPGYGPATQYF
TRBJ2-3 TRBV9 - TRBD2 TGTGCCAGCAGCGTAGTGGGTAGCGGGGGTCCAACAGATACGCAGTATTTT CASSVVGSGGPTDTQYF
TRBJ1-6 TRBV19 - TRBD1 TGTGCCAGTAGTGCCGTTTGGGGACAGATTAATTCACCCCTCCACTTT CASSAVWGQINSPLHF
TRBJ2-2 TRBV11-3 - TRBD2 TGTGCCAGCAGCCTAGCGGGAACTGACGGGGAGCTGTTTTTT CASSLAGTDGELFF
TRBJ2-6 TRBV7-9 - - TGTGCCAGCAGCTTAGGGTTAATGGGCCAAAGCTCTGGGGCCAACGTCCTGACTTTC CASSLGLMGQSSGANVLTF
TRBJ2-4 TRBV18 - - TGTGCCAGCTCACCCGGACAACCCCGGGTTCTAGCCAAAAACATTCAGTACTTC CASSPGQPRVLAKNIQYF
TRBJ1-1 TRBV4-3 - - TGCGCCAGCAGCCAAGATCGTCGACAGACCCAATTT CASSQDRRQTQF
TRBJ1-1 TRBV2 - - TGTGCCTCCCAAGGGACTGGGCGGAACACTGAAGCTTTCTTT CASQGTGRNTEAFF
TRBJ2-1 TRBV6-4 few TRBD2 TGTGCCAGCAGTGACGGGACTAGCGGGTACAATGAGCAGTTCTTC CASSDGTSGYNEQFF
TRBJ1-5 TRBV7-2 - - TGTGCCAGCAGCTTTAACTTCAATCAGCCCCAGCATTTT CASSFNFNQPQHF
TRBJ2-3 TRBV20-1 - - TGCAGTGCTAGACAGTGGGATACGCAGTATTTT CSARQWDTQYF
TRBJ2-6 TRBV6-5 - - TGTGCCAGCAGTTCAAGTGCAGGGGCTGGGGCCAACGTCCTGACTTTC CASSSSAGAGANVLTF
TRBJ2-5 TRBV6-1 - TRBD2 TGTGCCAGCAGTGAAACTCTAGCGGGAGGGCCTGGGCAAGAGACCCAGTACTTC CASSETLAGGPGQETQYF
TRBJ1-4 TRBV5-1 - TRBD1 TGCGCCAGCAGTCCTAACCGGGACAGGGGAACTAATGAAAAACTGTTTTTT CASSPNRDRGTNEKLFF
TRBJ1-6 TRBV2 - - TGTGCCAGCAGTGAAGCCGGAGTAGGGGCTTCACCCCTCCACTTT CASSEAGVGASPLHF
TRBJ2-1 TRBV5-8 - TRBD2 TGTGCCAGCAGCCCGGGACTAGCGGGCTTCGGGGCGAACAATGAGCAGTTCTTC CASSPGLAGFGANNEQFF
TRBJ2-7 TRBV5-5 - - TGTGCCAGCAGCTCCCTACCCCGAGGGTTCGAGGAGCAGTACTTC CASSSLPRGFEEQYF
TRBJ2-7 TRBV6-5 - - TGTGCCAGCAGTTACCCACAGGGAGACTCCTACGAGCAGTACTTC CASSYPQGDSYEQYF
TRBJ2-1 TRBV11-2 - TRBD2 TGTGCCAGCAGCTCCGAAGGGGGACTAGCGGGCTACAATGAGCAGTTCTTC CASSSEGGLAGYNEQFF
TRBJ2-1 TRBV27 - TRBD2 TGTGCCAGCAGTTTATATGTACCGGTGCCGGGAGGCTACAATGAGCAGTTCTTC CASSLYVPVPGGYNEQFF
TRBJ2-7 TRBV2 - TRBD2 TGTGCCAGCGGGGGACTAGCGGCTATCTACGAGCAGTACTTC CASGGLAAIYEQYF
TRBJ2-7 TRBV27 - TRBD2 TGTGCCAGCAGTTTAGTGGTGGCTAGCGGGAGGGCCTACGAGCAGTACTTC CASSLVVASGRAYEQYF
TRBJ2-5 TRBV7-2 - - TGTGCCAGCAGCTTTGCCGGAGGTCTGGGCGAGACCCAGTACTTC CASSFAGGLGETQYF
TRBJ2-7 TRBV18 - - TGTGCCAGCTCGAACGGAGGGGCCTACGAGCAGTACTTC CASSNGGAYEQYF
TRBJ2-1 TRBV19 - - TGTGCCAGTAGTATTGGGAGATACAATGAGCAGTTCTTC CASSIGRYNEQFF
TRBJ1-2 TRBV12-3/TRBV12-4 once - TGTGCCAGCAGTTTAGCAGGGGTAGATGGCTACACCTTC CASSLAGVDGYTF
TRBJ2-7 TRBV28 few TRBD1 TGTGCCAGCAGTTTACTCCAGGGGGCCTACGAGCAGTACTTC CASSLLQGAYEQYF
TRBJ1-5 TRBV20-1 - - TGCAGCGCCGTCAGTAATCAGCCCCAGCATTTT CSAVSNQPQHF
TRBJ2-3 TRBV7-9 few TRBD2 TGTGCCAGCAGCTTTACTAGCGGGCTCACAGATACGCAGTATTTT CASSFTSGLTDTQYF